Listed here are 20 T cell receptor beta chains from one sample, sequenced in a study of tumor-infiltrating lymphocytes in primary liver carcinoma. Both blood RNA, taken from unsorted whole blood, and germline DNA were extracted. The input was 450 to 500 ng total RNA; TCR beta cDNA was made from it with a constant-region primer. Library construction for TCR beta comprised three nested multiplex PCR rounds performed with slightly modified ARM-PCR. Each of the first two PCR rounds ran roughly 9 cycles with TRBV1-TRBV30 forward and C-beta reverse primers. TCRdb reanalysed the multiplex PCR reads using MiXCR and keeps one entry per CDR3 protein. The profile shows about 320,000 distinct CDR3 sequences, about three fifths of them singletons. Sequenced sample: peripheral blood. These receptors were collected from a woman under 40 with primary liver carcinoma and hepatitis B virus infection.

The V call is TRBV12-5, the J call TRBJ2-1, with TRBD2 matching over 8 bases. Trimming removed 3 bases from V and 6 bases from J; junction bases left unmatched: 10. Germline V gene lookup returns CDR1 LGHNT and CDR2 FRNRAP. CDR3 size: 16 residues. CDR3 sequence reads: CASGFISSGLINEQFF. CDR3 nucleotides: TGTGCTAGTGGTTTTATCTCTAGCGGGTTGATCAATGAGCAGTTCTTC.

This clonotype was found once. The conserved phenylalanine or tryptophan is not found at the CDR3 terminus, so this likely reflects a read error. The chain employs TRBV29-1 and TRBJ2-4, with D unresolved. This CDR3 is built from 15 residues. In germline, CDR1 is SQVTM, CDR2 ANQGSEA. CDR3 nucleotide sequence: TGCAGCGTAGTGCCCCCAGGTGCGGCCAAAAATATTCAGTACCTC. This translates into CSVVPPGAAKNIQYL.

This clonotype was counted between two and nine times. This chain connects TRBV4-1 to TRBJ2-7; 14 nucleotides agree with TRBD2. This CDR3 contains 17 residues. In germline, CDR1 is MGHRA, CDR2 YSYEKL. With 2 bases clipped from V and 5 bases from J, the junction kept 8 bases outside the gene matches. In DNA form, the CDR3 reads TGCGCCAGCAGCCAACGGACTAGCGGGAGGAGTAGCAACGAGCAGTACTTC. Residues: CASSQRTSGRSSNEQYF.

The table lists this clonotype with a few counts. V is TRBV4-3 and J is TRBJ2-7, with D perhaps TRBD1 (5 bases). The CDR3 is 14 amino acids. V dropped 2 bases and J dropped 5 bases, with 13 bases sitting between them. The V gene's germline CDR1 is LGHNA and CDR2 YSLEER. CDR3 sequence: CASSQKAGFDEQYF. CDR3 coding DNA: TGCGCCAGCAGCCAAAAGGCAGGGTTCGACGAGCAGTACTTC.

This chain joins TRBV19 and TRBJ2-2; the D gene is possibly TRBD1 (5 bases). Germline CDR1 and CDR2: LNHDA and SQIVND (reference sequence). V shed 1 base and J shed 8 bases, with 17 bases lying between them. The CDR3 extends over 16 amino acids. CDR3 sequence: CASSIGGRAPPGELFF. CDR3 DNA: TGTGCCAGTAGTATAGGAGGCAGGGCCCCACCAGGGGAGCTGTTTTTT.

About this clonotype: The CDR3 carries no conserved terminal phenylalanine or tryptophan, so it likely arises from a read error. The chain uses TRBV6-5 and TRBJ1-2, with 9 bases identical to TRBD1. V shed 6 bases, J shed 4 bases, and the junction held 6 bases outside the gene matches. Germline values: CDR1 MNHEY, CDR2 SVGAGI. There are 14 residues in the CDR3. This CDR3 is CASSRDRGTYGYTS. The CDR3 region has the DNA TGTGCCAGCAGCCGCGACAGGGGGACCTATGGCTACACCTCC.

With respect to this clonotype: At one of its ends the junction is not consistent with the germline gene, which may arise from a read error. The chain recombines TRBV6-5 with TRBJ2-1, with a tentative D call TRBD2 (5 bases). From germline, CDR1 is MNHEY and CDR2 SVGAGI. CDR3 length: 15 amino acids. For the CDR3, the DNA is TGTACCAGCAGTTACTCGAGGGTCCCCTACAATGAGCAGTTCTTC. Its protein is CTSSYSRVPYNEQFF.

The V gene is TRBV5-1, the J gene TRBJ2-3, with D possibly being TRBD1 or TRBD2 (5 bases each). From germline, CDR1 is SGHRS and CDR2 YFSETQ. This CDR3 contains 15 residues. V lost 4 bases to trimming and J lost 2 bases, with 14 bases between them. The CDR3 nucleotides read TGCGCCAGCAGCCAGACCGGGGCCCCCACAGATACGCAGTATTTT. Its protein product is CASSQTGAPTDTQYF. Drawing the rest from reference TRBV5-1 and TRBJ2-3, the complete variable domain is KAGVTQTPRYLIKTRGQQVTLSCSPISGHRSVSWYQQTPGQGLQFLFEYFSETQRNKGNFPGRFSGRQFSNSRSEMNVSTLELGDSALYLCASSQTGAPTDTQYFGPGTRLTVL.

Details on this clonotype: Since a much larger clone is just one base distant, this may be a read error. This CDR3 is CASSPRSFADTQYF. In DNA form, the CDR3 reads TGCGCCAGCAGCCCGAGATCTTTCGCAGATACGCAGTATTTT. The V gene is TRBV5-1, the J gene TRBJ2-3; D is undetermined. The CDR3 has 14 amino acids. The V end was cut by 4 bases, the J end by 4 bases, with 13 bases between. Per germline, CDR1 SGHRS and CDR2 YFSETQ.

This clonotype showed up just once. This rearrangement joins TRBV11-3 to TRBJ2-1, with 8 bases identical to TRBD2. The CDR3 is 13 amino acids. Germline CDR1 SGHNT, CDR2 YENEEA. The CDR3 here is CDMPEREYNEQFF. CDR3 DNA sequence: TGTGACATGCCCGAGCGGGAGTACAATGAGCAGTTCTTC.

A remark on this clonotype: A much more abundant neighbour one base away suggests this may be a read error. The CDR3 DNA follows: TGCAGCGTTCGAATAGCGGGGAACACCGGGGAGCTGTTTTTT. This codes for CSVRIAGNTGELFF. The chain links TRBV29-1 to TRBJ2-2, with TRBD2 identical over 7 bases. Germline CDR1 SQVTM, CDR2 ANQGSEA. This CDR3 contains 14 residues. V lost 5 bases and J lost 1; bases outside the gene matches: 4.

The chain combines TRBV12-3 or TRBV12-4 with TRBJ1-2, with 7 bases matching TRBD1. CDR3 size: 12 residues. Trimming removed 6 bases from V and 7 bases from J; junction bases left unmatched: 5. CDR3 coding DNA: TGTGCCAGCAGCACCGCAGGGGGTGGCTACACCTTC. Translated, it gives CASSTAGGGYTF.

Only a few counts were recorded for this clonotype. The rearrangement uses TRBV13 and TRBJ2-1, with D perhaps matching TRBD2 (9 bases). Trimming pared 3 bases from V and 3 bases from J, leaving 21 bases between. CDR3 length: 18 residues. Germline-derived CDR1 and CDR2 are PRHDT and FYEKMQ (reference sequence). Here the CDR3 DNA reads TGTGCCAGCAGCTTGAGGGACAGGACTAGCGATAACTACAATGAGCAGTTCTTC. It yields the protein CASSLRDRTSDNYNEQFF.

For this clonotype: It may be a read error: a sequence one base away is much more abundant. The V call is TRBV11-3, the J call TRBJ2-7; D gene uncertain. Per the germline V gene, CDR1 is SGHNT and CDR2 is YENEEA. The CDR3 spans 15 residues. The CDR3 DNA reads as TGTACCAGCAGACCCCTTAGTCGAGTAGCTTACGAGCAGTACTTC. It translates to CTSRPLSRVAYEQYF.

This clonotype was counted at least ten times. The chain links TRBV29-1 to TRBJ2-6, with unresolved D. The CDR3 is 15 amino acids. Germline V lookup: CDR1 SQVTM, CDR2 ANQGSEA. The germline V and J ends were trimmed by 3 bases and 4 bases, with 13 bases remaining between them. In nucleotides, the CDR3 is TGCAGCGTTGAGACCGGGCCCGTAGGGGCCAACGTCCTGACTTTC. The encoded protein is CSVETGPVGANVLTF. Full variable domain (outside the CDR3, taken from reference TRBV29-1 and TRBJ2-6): SAVISQKPSRDICQRGTSLTIQCQVDSQVTMMFWYRQQPGQSLTLIATANQGSEATYESGFVIDKFPISRPNLTFSTLTVSNMSPEDSSIYLCSVETGPVGANVLTFGAGSRLTVL.

Here the CDR3 reads CASNPVPNKYEQYF. CDR3 DNA sequence: TGTGCCAGCAATCCGGTCCCGAATAAATACGAGCAGTACTTC. V is TRBV6-1 and J is TRBJ2-7; D unclear. Germline V gene lookup returns CDR1 MNHNS and CDR2 SASEGT. The CDR3 spans 14 residues. Trimming removed 7 bases from V and 4 bases from J, with 17 bases in between.

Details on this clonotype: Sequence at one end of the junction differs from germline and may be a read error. The CDR3 region has the DNA TGTGCCAGCAGTAAAGGGACTAGCGGCTACGATCAGTACTTC. Its translation: CASSKGTSGYDQYF. This sequence joins TRBV11-3 and TRBJ2-7; 11 bases are a match to TRBD2. From germline, CDR1 is SGHNT and CDR2 YENEEA. The CDR3 sequence is 14 residues long.

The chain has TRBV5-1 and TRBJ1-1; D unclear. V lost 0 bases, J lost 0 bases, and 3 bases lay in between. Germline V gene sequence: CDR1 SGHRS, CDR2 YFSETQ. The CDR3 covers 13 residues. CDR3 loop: CASSLEMNTEAFF. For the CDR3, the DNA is TGCGCCAGCAGCTTGGAAATGAACACTGAAGCTTTCTTT.

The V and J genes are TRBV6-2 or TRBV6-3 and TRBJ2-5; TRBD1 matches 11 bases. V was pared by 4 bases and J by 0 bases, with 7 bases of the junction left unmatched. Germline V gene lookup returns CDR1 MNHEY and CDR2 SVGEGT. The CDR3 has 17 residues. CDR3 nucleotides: TGTGCCAGCAGTTGCTCGAGGGACAGGGGGTACCAAGAGACCCAGTACTTC. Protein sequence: CASSCSRDRGYQETQYF.

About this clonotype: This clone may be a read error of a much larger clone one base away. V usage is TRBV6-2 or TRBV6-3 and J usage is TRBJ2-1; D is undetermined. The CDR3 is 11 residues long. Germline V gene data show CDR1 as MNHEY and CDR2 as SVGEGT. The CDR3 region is CTSSFLSEQFF. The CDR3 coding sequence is TGTACCAGCAGTTTCCTCTCTGAGCAGTTCTTC.